The 32 T cell receptor beta chains presented below share a single source sample, sequenced in a study of T cells after yellow fever vaccination (dated by TCRdb to between 2017 and 2020). This specimen's treatment or condition label, per the study, means: live attenuated yellow fever vaccine strain. Library preparation was by 5' RACE. The instrument given in TCRdb is Illumina NovaSeq 6000. The public reads were reanalyzed by TCRdb: fastp trimming at Q25, MiXCR alignment, in-frame beta chains only. Each entry is one CDR3 protein sequence, shown with its most common DNA and genes. The sample has roughly 320,000 distinct CDR3 sequences on record, about 10% of them singletons. The biggest ten clones account for 3% to 4% of the sample. The specimen comprised CD4+ T cells sorted from PBMCs, sampled 45 days after the yellow fever booster vaccination. The receptors originated from a man aged 18 to 30 who received the YFV17D yellow fever vaccine.

This clonotype was seen only a few times. The chain uses TRBV7-9 and TRBJ1-2, with D unclear. This CDR3 spans 18 amino acids. CDR1 SEHNR and CDR2 FQNEAQ come from the germline V gene (reference sequence). Trimming took off 1 base at V and 4 bases at J, with 22 bases between the two ends. The CDR3 spells CASSLGSGLGGSLYGYTF. CDR3 DNA: TGTGCCAGCAGCTTAGGGTCGGGATTAGGTGGCAGCCTCTATGGCTACACCTTC.

This clonotype was recorded a few times. This sequence joins TRBV29-1 and TRBJ1-2; D is possibly TRBD1 (6 bases). The CDR3 has 12 amino acids. Trimming cost V 4 bases and J 8 bases, with 14 bases left between them. Germline V gene lookup returns CDR1 SQVTM and CDR2 ANQGSEA. In DNA, the CDR3 is TGCAGCGTTGTAGGTCAGGGGAACGGCTACACCTTC. Protein sequence: CSVVGQGNGYTF.

This rearrangement joins TRBV2 to TRBJ1-4; the D gene is possibly TRBD1 (5 bases). The CDR3 has 14 residues. The germline CDR1 and CDR2 sequences are SNHLY and FYNNEI. V was cut by 6 bases and J by 0 bases, with 8 bases left in between. The chain's CDR3 is CASRVGATNEKLFF. The CDR3 region has the DNA TGTGCCAGCAGGGTAGGGGCAACTAATGAAAAACTGTTTTTT.

This clonotype was seen at least ten times. The chain recombines TRBV6-5 with TRBJ1-4; D is uncertain. CDR1 and CDR2 (germline): MNHEY, SVGAGI. V lost 0 bases and J 5 bases, leaving 16 bases between the germline ends. The CDR3 loop spans 17 amino acids. CDR3 DNA sequence: TGTGCCAGCAGTTACTCGAAAATTCCTGGGTCGAATGAAAAACTGTTTTTT. Translation gives CASSYSKIPGSNEKLFF.

This clonotype was recorded at least ten times. The chain links TRBV9 to TRBJ2-1; 7 nucleotides match TRBD2. Per germline, CDR1 SGDLS and CDR2 YYNGEE. The junction had 3 bases not matched to a gene; V was cut back by 0 bases and J by 6 bases. This CDR3 is 14 amino acids long. For the CDR3, the DNA is TGTGCCAGCAGCGTAGCTGGCGGGGGCAATGAGCAGTTCTTC. It codes for CASSVAGGGNEQFF.

The J gene is TRBJ1-4, the V gene TRBV5-1, with D perhaps matching TRBD1 (6 bases). Germline values: CDR1 SGHRS, CDR2 YFSETQ. The CDR3 length is 14 residues. Trimming left V 4 bases short and J 8 bases short, with 15 bases between. The CDR3 here is CASSVTVTGEKLFF. The CDR3 DNA reads TGCGCCAGCAGCGTGACAGTTACAGGGGAAAAACTGTTTTTT.

This CDR3 reads CASSLGRTGRELFF. DNA of the CDR3: TGTGCCAGCAGCTTAGGGCGGACAGGGAGGGAGCTGTTTTTT. The chain couples TRBV7-3 to TRBJ2-2, with 8 positions matching TRBD1. V lost 2 bases, J lost 9 bases, and 5 bases stayed unmatched. The CDR3 has 14 residues. Germline V lookup: CDR1 SGHTA, CDR2 FQGTGA.

The chain combines TRBV10-3 with TRBJ2-1; 7 nucleotides agree with TRBD2. The CDR3 has 16 residues. The V gene's germline CDR1 is ENHRY and CDR2 SYGVKD. With V trimmed by 4 bases and J by 6 bases, 12 bases remained unmatched. CDR3 DNA sequence: TGTGCCATCAGTGGTTCGCGAGCGGGGATTGTCAATGAGCAGTTCTTC. This gives the protein CAISGSRAGIVNEQFF.

This clonotype was recorded a few times. This chain connects TRBV29-1 to TRBJ2-5, with D possibly matching TRBD1 (6 bases). This CDR3 is built from 14 residues. Trimming removed 7 bases from V and 1 base from J, with 16 bases in between. Germline V gene lookup returns CDR1 SQVTM and CDR2 ANQGSEA. The CDR3 bases are TGCAGCGCCGGGGACATTGGGGCCCAAGAGACCCAGTACTTC. This gives the protein CSAGDIGAQETQYF.

The sample holds many counts of this clonotype. The chain couples TRBV5-1 to TRBJ2-3; D possibly corresponds to TRBD1 (6 bases). V was pared by 0 bases and J by 2 bases, with 13 bases between. Germline values: CDR1 SGHRS, CDR2 YFSETQ. The CDR3 has 16 residues. CDR3: CASSLGTALSTDTQYF. DNA of the CDR3: TGCGCCAGCAGCTTGGGGACAGCCCTTTCCACAGATACGCAGTATTTT.

The gene calls are TRBV7-3 and TRBJ2-1; 9 bases map to TRBD1. This CDR3 contains 15 residues. Per the germline V gene, CDR1 is SGHTA and CDR2 is FQGTGA. After removal of 5 bases from V and 4 bases from J, the junction contained 6 bases not matched to a gene. Written as DNA, the CDR3 is TGTGCCAGCAGCATAGACAGGGGGGGGTACAATGAGCAGTTCTTC. It translates to CASSIDRGGYNEQFF.

The genes are TRBV2 and TRBJ2-7; no definite D call. V was trimmed by 7 bases and J by 0 bases, leaving 13 bases between them. The CDR3 sequence is 14 residues long. Germline V gene sequence: CDR1 SNHLY, CDR2 FYNNEI. The DNA for the CDR3 is TGTGCCAGCAAGACCGACCGATACTCCTACGAGCAGTACGTC. Translated, it gives CASKTDRYSYEQYV.

The chain joins TRBV9 to TRBJ2-5; D is undetermined. The CDR3 loop spans 14 amino acids. The V and J ends lost 0 bases and 2 bases respectively, with 8 bases between them. Germline CDR1 is SGDLS and CDR2 is YYNGEE. CDR3 bases: TGTGCCAGCAGCGTAGAGGTTCGGCAAGAGACCCAGTACTTC. The encoded protein is CASSVEVRQETQYF.

The chain combines TRBV20-1 with TRBJ1-5; D might be TRBD1 (6 bases). The CDR3 has 13 residues. CDR1 and CDR2 (germline): DFQATT, SNEGSKA (reference sequence). Trimming left V 6 bases short and J 11 bases short, with 20 bases between. CDR3 region: CSAWTANGPTQHF. In DNA, the CDR3 is TGCAGTGCCTGGACAGCTAATGGCCCAACCCAGCATTTT.

Comment on this clonotype: Germline is not matched at one junction end, which may reflect a read error. The gene calls are TRBV24-1 and TRBJ1-5, with a tentative D call TRBD1 (5 bases). The CDR3 has 13 residues. In germline, CDR1 is KGHDR, CDR2 SFDVKD. The chain's CDR3 is CATSAEGNQPRHF. CDR3 DNA: TGTGCCACCAGTGCAGAGGGGAATCAGCCCCGGCATTTT.

This clonotype was counted ten times or more. The chain carries TRBV5-1 and TRBJ2-3; D remains unclear. Looked up from germline, CDR1 is SGHRS and CDR2 is YFSETQ. The V and J ends lost 1 base and 0 bases respectively, with 6 bases between them. The CDR3 totals 14 residues. The CDR3 protein is CASSLSVSTDTQYF. The CDR3 DNA is TGCGCCAGCAGCTTGTCCGTCAGCACAGATACGCAGTATTTT.

This clonotype was seen a few times. The CDR3 protein is CASSYGTGGTAQPQHF. The CDR3 coding sequence is TGTGCCAGCAGTTACGGGACAGGGGGCACTGCACAGCCCCAGCATTTT. This chain joins TRBV6-2 or TRBV6-3 and TRBJ1-5; 12 bases align to TRBD1. CDR1 and CDR2 (germline): MNHEY, SVGEGT. The CDR3 spans 16 residues. With V trimmed by 2 bases and J by 7 bases, 6 bases remained unmatched.

The gene calls are TRBV5-4 and TRBJ2-3; D unclear. The CDR3 runs 13 residues. Germline V gives CDR1 SGHNT, CDR2 YYREEE (reference sequence). V lost 9 bases and J lost 0, with 11 bases in between. The CDR3 reads CATSSDSTDTQYF. As DNA, the CDR3 is TGTGCCACCTCATCGGATAGCACAGATACGCAGTATTTT.

The sample holds a few counts of this clonotype. This chain connects TRBV7-2 to TRBJ2-5; the match to TRBD2 covers 7 bases. The CDR3 loop spans 16 amino acids. V lost 5 bases and J lost 0; bases outside the gene matches: 9. The germline gives CDR1 SGHTA, CDR2 FQGNSA. The CDR3 coding sequence is TGTGCCAGCAGCCTCTTTGCGGGGGTGTACCAAGAGACCCAGTACTTC. Encoded protein: CASSLFAGVYQETQYF.

This clonotype has ten or more counts. Its ends do not fully match the called genes, so a read error is possible. V is TRBV5-1 and J is TRBJ2-5, with a weak D call TRBD1 (5 bases). The germline CDR1 and CDR2 sequences are SGHRS and YFSETQ. The CDR3 totals 12 residues. The CDR3 region is CASSHTLDTIVF. The CDR3 nucleotides read TGCGCCAGCAGCCACACACTGGACACGATTGTCTTC.

The CDR3 loop is CASSLATRGFNSPLHF. The CDR3 DNA sequence: TGTGCCAGCAGCTTAGCGACCAGGGGATTTAATTCACCCCTCCACTTT. The chain links TRBV7-8 to TRBJ1-6; the D gene is possibly TRBD1 (6 bases). This CDR3 is built from 16 residues. The germline V gene has CDR1 SGHVS and CDR2 FQNEAQ. Trimming removed 0 bases from V and 6 bases from J, with 12 bases in between. The variable domain in full, with the rest retrieved from reference TRBV7-8 and TRBJ1-6, is GAGVSQSPRYKVAKRGQDVALRCDPISGHVSLFWYQQALGQGPEFLTYFQNEAQLDKSGLPSDRFFAERPEGSVSTLKIQRTQQEDSAVYLCASSLATRGFNSPLHFGNGTRLTVT.

This clonotype came up a few times. The V gene is TRBV25-1, the J gene TRBJ1-4; D gene uncertain. V dropped 7 bases and J dropped 6 bases, with 15 bases sitting between them. The CDR3 spans 14 residues. Germline CDR1 is MGHDK and CDR2 is SYGVNS. CDR3 residues: CASTPNGLHEKLFF. The CDR3 coding sequence is TGTGCCAGCACACCGAACGGACTGCATGAAAAACTGTTTTTT.

V is TRBV11-2 and J is TRBJ2-7; 7 bases agree with TRBD2. The CDR3 is 14 residues long. Germline V CDR1 and CDR2: SGHAT, FQNNGV. The J segment lost 2 bases and the V segment lost 5 bases, leaving 6 bases of the junction unmatched. CDR3 region: CASSGGVGPYEQYF. CDR3 bases: TGTGCCAGCAGCGGGGGGGTCGGCCCCTACGAGCAGTACTTC.

This clonotype was counted ten times or more. The chain carries TRBV20-1 and TRBJ1-4; 7 bases fit TRBD1. Looked up from germline, CDR1 is DFQATT and CDR2 is SNEGSKA (reference sequence). V shed 3 bases, J shed 7 bases, and the junction held 17 bases outside the gene matches. This CDR3 comprises 17 residues. The CDR3 protein is CSASTFKSGGSREKLFF. CDR3 DNA: TGCAGTGCTAGTACCTTTAAGTCAGGGGGATCCCGTGAAAAACTGTTTTTT.

The rearrangement joins TRBV6-1 to TRBJ2-7, with no clear D. Between the trimmed V and J ends, which lost 2 bases and 0 bases, there was a span of 11 bases. The CDR3 length is 15 residues. CDR1 is MNHNS, CDR2 SASEGT, per germline. CDR3 nucleotide sequence: TGTGCCAGCAGTGAATACAGCCTGAGCTCCTACGAGCAGTACTTC. Protein: CASSEYSLSSYEQYF.

The chain uses TRBV7-2 and TRBJ1-5; 7 nucleotides align to TRBD1. Trimming cost V 4 bases and J 0 bases; bases outside gene matches: 6. Germline V CDR1 and CDR2: SGHTA, FQGNSA. The CDR3 contains 16 residues. The CDR3 sequence is CASSSQTGYSNQPQHF. CDR3 nucleotides: TGTGCCAGCAGCTCCCAGACAGGGTATAGCAATCAGCCCCAGCATTTT.

The V gene is TRBV7-2, the J gene TRBJ1-2; 7 bases match TRBD1. The V segment lost 6 bases and the J segment 5 bases; nucleotides outside the gene matches: 9. This CDR3 is built from 14 residues. Germline loops: CDR1 SGHTA, CDR2 FQGNSA. CDR3 coding DNA: TGTGCCAGCAGAACCGGGACAGCTACTTATGGCTACACCTTC. Its protein is CASRTGTATYGYTF.

The CDR3 is CASSPPPGPAFF. The CDR3 nucleotides are TGTGCCAGCAGCCCTCCCCCGGGGCCCGCTTTCTTT. The genes are TRBV9 and TRBJ1-1, with D perhaps matching TRBD1 (5 bases). Germline V gene data show CDR1 as SGDLS and CDR2 as YYNGEE. The V end lost 4 bases, the J end lost 11 bases, and 15 bases lay between the germline ends. CDR3 length equals 12 residues.

The genes are TRBV6-1 and TRBJ1-5, with no clear D. The CDR3 spans 13 residues. Trimming pared 4 bases from V and 5 bases from J, leaving 9 bases between. CDR1 and CDR2 (germline): MNHNS, SASEGT. CDR3 protein: CASSVHVDQPQHF. DNA of the CDR3: TGTGCCAGCAGTGTTCATGTCGATCAGCCCCAGCATTTT.

The chain uses TRBV27 and TRBJ2-5; perhaps TRBD2 as D (6 bases). V was shortened by 10 bases and J by 1 base, with 19 bases between the two germline ends. This CDR3 is 15 amino acids long. Germline assignment: CDR1 MNHEY and CDR2 SMNVEV (reference sequence). CDR3 region: CATLGLGGGQETQYF. In nucleotides, the CDR3 is TGTGCCACCCTCGGTCTGGGGGGTGGCCAAGAGACCCAGTACTTC.

This clonotype was seen only a few times. The gene calls are TRBV30 and TRBJ2-5; the match to TRBD1 covers 11 bases. The CDR3 has 15 residues. J was trimmed by 1 base and V by 4 bases; bases with no gene match: 5. Germline CDR1 is GTSNPN and CDR2 is SVGIG (reference sequence). The CDR3 DNA sequence: TGTGCCTGGACCTCCGGGACAGGGGGCCAAGAGACCCAGTACTTC. Translated, it gives CAWTSGTGGQETQYF.

The rearrangement joins TRBV5-1 to TRBJ2-5; 7 bases map to TRBD2. V gave up 4 bases and J gave up 4 bases; unmatched junction bases: 7. The CDR3 is made up of 14 amino acids. Germline CDR1 is SGHRS and CDR2 is YFSETQ. The CDR3 DNA is TGCGCCAGCAGCACAACGGGGGGAGCAGAGACCCAGTACTTC. Translated: CASSTTGGAETQYF. The full variable domain, in which reference TRBV5-1 and TRBJ2-5 provide the parts outside the CDR3, is KAGVTQTPRYLIKTRGQQVTLSCSPISGHRSVSWYQQTPGQGLQFLFEYFSETQRNKGNFPGRFSGRQFSNSRSEMNVSTLELGDSALYLCASSTTGGAETQYFGPGTRLLVL.